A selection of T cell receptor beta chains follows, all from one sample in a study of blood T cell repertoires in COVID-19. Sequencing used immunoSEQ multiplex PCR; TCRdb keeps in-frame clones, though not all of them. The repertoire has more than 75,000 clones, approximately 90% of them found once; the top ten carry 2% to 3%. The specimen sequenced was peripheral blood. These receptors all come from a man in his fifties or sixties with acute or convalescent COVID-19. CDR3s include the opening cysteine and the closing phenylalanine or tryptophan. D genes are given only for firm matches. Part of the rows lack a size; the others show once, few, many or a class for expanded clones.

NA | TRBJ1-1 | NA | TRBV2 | CASVWGGTDTEAFF | TGTGCCAGTGTCTGGGGAGGTACGGACACTGAAGCTTTCTTT
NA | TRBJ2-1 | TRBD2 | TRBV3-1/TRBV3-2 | CASSQTSGQSYNEQFF | TGTGCCAGCAGCCAAACTAGCGGGCAATCTTACAATGAGCAGTTCTTC
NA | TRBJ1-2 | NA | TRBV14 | CASSPRQFYGYTF | TGTGCCAGCAGCCCCCGACAGTTTTATGGCTACACCTTC
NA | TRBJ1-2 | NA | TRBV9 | CASSVGPGTLSYTF | TGTGCCAGCAGCGTAGGCCCCGGGACTTTAAGCTACACCTTC
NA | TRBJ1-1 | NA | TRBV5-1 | CASSLGAPNTEAFF | TGCGCCAGCAGCTTGGGGGCGCCGAACACTGAAGCTTTCTTT
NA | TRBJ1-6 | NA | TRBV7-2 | CASSPGGGQYSPLHF | TGTGCCAGCAGCCCTGGGGGGGGTCAGTATTCACCCCTCCACTTT
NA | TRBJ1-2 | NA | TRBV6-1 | CASSEGQNHGYTF | TGTGCCAGCAGTGAAGGGCAAAACCATGGCTACACCTTC
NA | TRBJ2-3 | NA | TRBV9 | CASSGSLRGTDTQYF | TGTGCCAGCAGCGGGAGCCTCCGGGGCACAGATACGCAGTATTTT
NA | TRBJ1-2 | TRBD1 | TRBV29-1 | CSGDRGVYGYTF | TGCAGCGGGGACAGGGGGGTCTATGGCTACACCTTC
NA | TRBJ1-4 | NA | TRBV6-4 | CASSDRGRTNEKLFF | TGTGCCAGCAGTGACCGAGGGAGGACTAATGAAAAACTGTTTTTT
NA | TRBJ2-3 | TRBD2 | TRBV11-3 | CASSRGLAATDTQYF | TGTGCCAGCAGCCGAGGACTAGCGGCGACAGATACGCAGTATTTT
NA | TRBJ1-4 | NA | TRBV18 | CASSQGGGTNEKLFF | TGTGCCAGCTCCCAAGGCGGGGGTACTAATGAAAAACTGTTTTTT
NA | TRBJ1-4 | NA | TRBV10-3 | CAISESEGGKLFF | TGTGCCATCAGTGAGTCGGAGGGAGGAAAACTGTTTTTT
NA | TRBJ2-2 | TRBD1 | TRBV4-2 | CASSQGIRGRSGELFF | TGTGCCAGCAGCCAAGGCATTAGGGGGCGGAGCGGGGAGCTGTTTTTT
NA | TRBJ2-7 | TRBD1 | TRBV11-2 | CASSSPTGGKYEQYF | TGTGCCAGCAGCTCCCCGACAGGGGGAAAGTACGAGCAGTACTTC
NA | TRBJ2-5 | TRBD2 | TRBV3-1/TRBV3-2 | CASSANIAGGQETQYF | TGTGCCAGCAGCGCTAACATAGCGGGGGGACAAGAGACCCAGTACTTC
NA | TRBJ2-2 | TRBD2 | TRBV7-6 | CASSLPLGTSGGFNTGELFF | TGTGCCAGCAGCTTACCACTTGGGACTAGCGGGGGGTTCAACACCGGGGAGCTGTTTTTT
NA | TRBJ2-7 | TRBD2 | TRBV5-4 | CASSYGLAGDYEQYF | TGTGCCAGCAGCTACGGACTAGCGGGAGATTACGAGCAGTACTTC
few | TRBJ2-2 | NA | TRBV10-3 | CAISESNSAGELFF | TGTGCCATCAGTGAGTCGAACTCGGCCGGGGAGCTGTTTTTT
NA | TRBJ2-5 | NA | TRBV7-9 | CASSSDREQETQYF | TGTGCCAGCAGCTCTGACAGAGAACAAGAGACCCAGTACTTC
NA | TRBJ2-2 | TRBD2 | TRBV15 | CATSSEPGLANTGELFF | TGTGCCACCAGCAGTGAACCCGGACTAGCGAACACCGGGGAGCTGTTTTTT
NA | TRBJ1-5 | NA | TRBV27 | CASSFGVNQPQHF | TGTGCCAGCAGTTTCGGGGTTAATCAGCCCCAGCATTTT
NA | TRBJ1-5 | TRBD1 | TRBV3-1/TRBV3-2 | CASSQAPGQAGFNQPQHF | TGTGCCAGCAGCCAAGCCCCAGGACAGGCCGGGTTCAATCAGCCCCAGCATTTT
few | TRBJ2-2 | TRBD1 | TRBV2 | CASSGQGLTGELFF | TGTGCCAGCAGTGGACAGGGCCTGACCGGGGAGCTGTTTTTT
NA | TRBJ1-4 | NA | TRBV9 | CASSVGSAGIEKLFF | TGTGCCAGCAGCGTAGGGTCGGCAGGGATTGAAAAACTGTTTTTT
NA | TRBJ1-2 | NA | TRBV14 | CASSPDPQGNGYTF | TGTGCCAGCAGCCCAGATCCACAGGGTAACGGCTACACCTTC